What follows are 13 T cell receptor beta chains derived from one specimen sequenced in a study of chemoradiotherapy in HPV16-positive cancers. The method was immunoSEQ multiplex PCR; TCRdb's version includes in-frame clones alone and lacks a portion of them. The table lists fewer than 5,000 clones, approximately 80% of them singletons. The sample was tumor tissue, taken from a patient who underwent chemoradiotherapy. These receptor sequences come from a human donor with HPV-associated anogenital cancer.

This chain links TRBV11-2 with TRBJ2-1; D is uncertain. Germline CDR1 reads SGHAT; CDR2 reads FQNNGV. This CDR3 has 12 residues. Trimming removed 5 bases from V and 7 bases from J, with 9 bases in between. CDR3 bases: TGTGCCAGCAGCCTCGTTGGGAATGAGCAGTTCTTC. Residues: CASSLVGNEQFF.

The chain carries TRBV5-6 and TRBJ1-1; no firm D call. The V gene lost 4 bases and the J gene lost 1 base, with 14 bases spanning the gap. Germline V gives CDR1 SGHDT, CDR2 YYEEEE. The CDR3 consists of 15 residues. CDR3 in DNA: TGTGCCAGCAGCCTAAAGGAGGTTCCGAACACTGAAGCTTTCTTT. Translation: CASSLKEVPNTEAFF.

The chain couples TRBV19 to TRBJ2-1; D gene uncertain. Germline lookup yields CDR1 LNHDA and CDR2 SQIVND (reference sequence). The CDR3 is 14 amino acids. Trimming removed 5 bases at V and 4 bases at J, with 12 bases between. In DNA, the CDR3 is TGTGCCAGTAGTTTGGGTTGGGGATACAATGAGCAGTTCTTC. Amino acids: CASSLGWGYNEQFF.

This chain connects TRBV6-1 to TRBJ1-2; 8 positions match TRBD1. CDR3 size: 13 residues. Trimming at V came to 1 base and at J to 8 bases, leaving 3 bases not matched to a gene. The germline V gene encodes CDR1 MNHNS and CDR2 SASEGT. In DNA, the CDR3 is TGTGCCAGCAGTGAAGGGACAGGGAAAGGCTACACCTTC. Protein sequence: CASSEGTGKGYTF.

The V and J genes are TRBV5-4 and TRBJ2-4; 9 bases align to TRBD1. The germline V gene encodes CDR1 SGHNT and CDR2 YYREEE (reference sequence). The CDR3 runs 14 residues. V was clipped by 4 bases and J by 5 bases; unmatched bases: 4. The CDR3 DNA reads TGTGCCAGCAGCAACCGGGACAGGGAAAACATTCAGTACTTC. It translates to CASSNRDRENIQYF.

The DNA for the CDR3 is TGTGCCAGTAGTCCTCAAACCGGGGGAGAGACCCAGTACTTC. Protein: CASSPQTGGETQYF. The rearrangement uses TRBV19 and TRBJ2-5; D is perhaps TRBD2 (6 bases). CDR3 length: 14 residues. Germline V gives CDR1 LNHDA, CDR2 SQIVND (reference sequence). Trimming left V 5 bases short and J 4 bases short, with 14 bases between.

V usage is TRBV28 and J usage is TRBJ2-6; 7 bases map to TRBD2. Trimming at V came to 2 bases and at J to 0 bases, leaving 10 bases not matched to a gene. Per the germline V gene, CDR1 is MDHEN and CDR2 is SYDVKM. CDR3 length: 19 amino acids. DNA for the CDR3: TGTGCCAGCAGTTTACCTGCGCTAGCGGTGCCCTCTGGGGCCAACGTCCTGACTTTC. Its protein product is CASSLPALAVPSGANVLTF.

V and J are TRBV7-3 and TRBJ2-3, with 13 bases aligning to TRBD2. J was trimmed by 2 bases and V by 5 bases; bases with no gene match: 4. CDR1 is SGHTA and CDR2 is FQGTGA in the germline V gene. The CDR3 runs 16 residues. The CDR3 sequence is CASSIGLAGDTDTQYF. CDR3 bases: TGTGCCAGCAGCATCGGACTAGCGGGGGACACAGATACGCAGTATTTT.

The genes are TRBV2 and TRBJ2-2; TRBD2 is a possible D gene (5 bases). The CDR3 loop spans 15 amino acids. Germline CDR1 is SNHLY and CDR2 is FYNNEI. Trimming left V 4 bases short and J 0 bases short, with 9 bases between. CDR3 in DNA: TGTGCCAGCAGTGGTGACGGGGCGAACACCGGGGAGCTGTTTTTT. Translation: CASSGDGANTGELFF.

The chain has TRBV5-1 and TRBJ1-2; TRBD1 matches 9 bases. J was trimmed by 2 bases and V by 1 base; bases with no gene match: 9. The germline gives CDR1 SGHRS, CDR2 YFSETQ. CDR3 length: 17 residues. DNA of the CDR3: TGCGCCAGCAGCTTGACCTTCTCAGGGACAGGGAACTATGGCTACACCTTC. Its translation is CASSLTFSGTGNYGYTF.

This clone has a handful of counts. The rearrangement joins TRBV6-5 to TRBJ1-2, with a possible D match to TRBD1 (5 bases). The CDR3 loop spans 14 amino acids. V lost 0 bases and J lost 8, with 13 bases in between. Per the germline V gene, CDR1 is MNHEY and CDR2 is SVGAGI. The CDR3 nucleotides read TGTGCCAGCAGTTACTCGATGGGGGGATTGGGCTACACCTTC. Amino acids: CASSYSMGGLGYTF.

V and J are TRBV14 and TRBJ1-2; D is unclear. Trimming removed 0 bases at V and 1 base at J, with 9 bases between. Germline V gives CDR1 SGHDN, CDR2 FVKESK. The CDR3 consists of 15 residues. The CDR3 DNA reads as TGTGCCAGCAGCCAAGATCACAGTTATAACTATGGCTACACCTTC. It yields the protein CASSQDHSYNYGYTF.

The genes are TRBV19 and TRBJ1-1, with D uncertain. The V gene lost 0 bases and the J gene lost 4 bases, with 9 bases spanning the gap. The germline V gene has CDR1 LNHDA and CDR2 SQIVND (reference sequence). The length of the CDR3 is 14 residues. The CDR3 region is CASSIEEGLTEAFF. The CDR3 nucleotides read TGTGCCAGTAGTATAGAAGAAGGGCTCACTGAAGCTTTCTTT.